This T cell receptor beta chain comes out of a study of long-term antiretroviral therapy in people with HIV. Broader study findings: Repertoire dominance by clones expanded before ART was seen at all time points. Whereas controls had wider CDR3 length ranges, HIV repertoires had narrower ones. Diversity rose after ART but stayed below transplant donor controls.

At the survey level, the v3.0 immunoSEQ assay was run. The protocol was immunoSEQ multiplex PCR, while the TCRdb copy is restricted to in-frame clones and leaves out a portion. The repertoire holds some 22,000 clones, with roughly 85% as singletons. Each donor provided at least one pre-ART PBMC sample and at least two post-ART PBMC samples. Notes on this clone: What it binds is not known.

The sequence was collected from a woman in her thirties or forties with HIV. This specimen was unsorted PBMCs, taken 4.1 years after starting antiretroviral therapy.

The CDR3 DNA follows: TGTGCCAGCAGCTTGTTGGCGGGAGGGCCGGGTAACAATGAGCAGTTCTTC. As protein: CASSLLAGGPGNNEQFF. The rearrangement joins TRBV5-4 to TRBJ2-1; 9 bases are a match to TRBD2. Germline V gene lookup returns CDR1 SGHNT and CDR2 YYREEE (reference sequence). V lost 1 base, J lost 5 bases, and 10 bases stayed unmatched. The CDR3 has 17 residues. Supplemented by reference TRBV5-4 and TRBJ2-1, the full variable domain reads ETGVTQSPTHLIKTRGQQVTLRCSSQSGHNTVSWYQQALGQGPQFIFQYYREEENGRGNFPPRFSGLQFPNYSSELNVNALELDDSALYLCASSLLAGGPGNNEQFFGPGTRLTVL.